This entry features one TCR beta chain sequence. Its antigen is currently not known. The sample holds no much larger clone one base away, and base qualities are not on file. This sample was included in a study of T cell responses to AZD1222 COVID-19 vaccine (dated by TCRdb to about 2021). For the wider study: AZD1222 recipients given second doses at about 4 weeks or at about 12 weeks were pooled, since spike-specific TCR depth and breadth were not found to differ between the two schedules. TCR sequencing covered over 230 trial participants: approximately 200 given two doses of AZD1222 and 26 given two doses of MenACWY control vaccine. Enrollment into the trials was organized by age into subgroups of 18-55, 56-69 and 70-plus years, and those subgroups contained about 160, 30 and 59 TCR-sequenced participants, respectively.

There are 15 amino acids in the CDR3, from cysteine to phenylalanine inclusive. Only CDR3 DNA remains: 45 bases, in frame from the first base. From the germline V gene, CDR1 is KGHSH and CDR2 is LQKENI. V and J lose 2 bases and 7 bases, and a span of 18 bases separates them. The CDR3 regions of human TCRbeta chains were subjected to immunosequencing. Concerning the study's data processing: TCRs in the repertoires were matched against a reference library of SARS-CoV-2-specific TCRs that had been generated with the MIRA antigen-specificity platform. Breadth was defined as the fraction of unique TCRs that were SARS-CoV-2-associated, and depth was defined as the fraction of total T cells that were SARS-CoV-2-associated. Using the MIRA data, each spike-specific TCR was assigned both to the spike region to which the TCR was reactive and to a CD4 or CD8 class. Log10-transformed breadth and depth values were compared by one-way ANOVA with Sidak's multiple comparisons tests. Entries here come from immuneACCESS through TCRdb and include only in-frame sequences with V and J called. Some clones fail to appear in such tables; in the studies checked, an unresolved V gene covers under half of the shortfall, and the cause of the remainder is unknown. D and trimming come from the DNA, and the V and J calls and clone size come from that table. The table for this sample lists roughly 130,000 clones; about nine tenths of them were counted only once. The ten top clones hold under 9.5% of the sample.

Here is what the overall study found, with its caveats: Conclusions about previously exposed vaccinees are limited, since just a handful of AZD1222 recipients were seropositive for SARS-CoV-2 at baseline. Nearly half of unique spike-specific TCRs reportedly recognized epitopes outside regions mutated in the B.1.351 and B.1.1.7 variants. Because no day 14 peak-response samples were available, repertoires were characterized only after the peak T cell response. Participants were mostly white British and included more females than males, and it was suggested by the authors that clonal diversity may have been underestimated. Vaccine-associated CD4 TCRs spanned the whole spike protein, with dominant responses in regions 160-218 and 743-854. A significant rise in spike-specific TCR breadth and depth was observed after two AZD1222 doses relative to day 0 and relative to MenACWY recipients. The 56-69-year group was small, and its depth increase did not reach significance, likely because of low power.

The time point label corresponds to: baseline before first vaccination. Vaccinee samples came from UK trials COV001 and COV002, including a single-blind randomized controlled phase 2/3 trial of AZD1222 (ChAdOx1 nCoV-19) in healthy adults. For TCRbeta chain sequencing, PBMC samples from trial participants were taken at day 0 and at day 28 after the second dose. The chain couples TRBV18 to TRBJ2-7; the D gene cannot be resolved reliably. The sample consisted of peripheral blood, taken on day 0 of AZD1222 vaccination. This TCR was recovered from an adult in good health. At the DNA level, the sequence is TGTGCCAGCTCACCATCGATCGACACCCAAGGGGAGCAGTACTTC. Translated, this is CASSPSIDTQGEQYF.